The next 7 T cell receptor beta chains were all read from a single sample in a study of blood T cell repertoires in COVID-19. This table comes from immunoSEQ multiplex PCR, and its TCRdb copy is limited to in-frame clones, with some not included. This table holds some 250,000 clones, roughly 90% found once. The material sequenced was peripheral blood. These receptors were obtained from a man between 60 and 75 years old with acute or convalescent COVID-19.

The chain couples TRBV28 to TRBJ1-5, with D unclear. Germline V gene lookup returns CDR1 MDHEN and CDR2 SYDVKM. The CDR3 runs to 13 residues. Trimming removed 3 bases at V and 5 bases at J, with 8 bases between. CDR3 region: CASSFQSDQPQHF. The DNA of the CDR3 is TGTGCCAGCAGTTTCCAGAGCGATCAGCCCCAGCATTTT.

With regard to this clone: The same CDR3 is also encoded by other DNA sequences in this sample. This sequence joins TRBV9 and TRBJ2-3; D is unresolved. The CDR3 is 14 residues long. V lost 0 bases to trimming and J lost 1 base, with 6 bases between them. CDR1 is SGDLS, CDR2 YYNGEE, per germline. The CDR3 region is CASSVGQGTDTQYF. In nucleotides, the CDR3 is TGTGCCAGCAGCGTAGGGCAGGGCACAGATACGCAGTATTTT.

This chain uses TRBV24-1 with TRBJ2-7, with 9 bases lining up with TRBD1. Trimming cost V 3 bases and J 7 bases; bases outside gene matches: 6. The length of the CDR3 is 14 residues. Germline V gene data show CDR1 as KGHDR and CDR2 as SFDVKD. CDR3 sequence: CATSDTQGAEEQYF. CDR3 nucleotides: TGTGCCACCAGTGATACACAGGGGGCGGAAGAGCAGTACTTC.

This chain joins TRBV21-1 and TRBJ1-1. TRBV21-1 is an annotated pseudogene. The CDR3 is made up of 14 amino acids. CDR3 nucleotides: TGTGCCCGAAACTATGGCCGAAGTGGGACTGAAGCTTTCTTT. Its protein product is CARNYGRSGTEAFF.

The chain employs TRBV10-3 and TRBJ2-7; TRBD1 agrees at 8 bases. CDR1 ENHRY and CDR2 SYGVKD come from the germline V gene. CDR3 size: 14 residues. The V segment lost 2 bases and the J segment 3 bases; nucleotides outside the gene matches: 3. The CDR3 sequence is CAISEGGQDYEQYF. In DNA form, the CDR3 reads TGTGCCATCAGTGAGGGGGGACAGGACTACGAGCAGTACTTC.

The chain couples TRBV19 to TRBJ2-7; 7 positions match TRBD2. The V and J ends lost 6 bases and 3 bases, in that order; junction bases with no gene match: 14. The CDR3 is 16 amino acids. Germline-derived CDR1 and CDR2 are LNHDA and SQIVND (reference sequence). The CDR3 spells CASSRTSSGTNYEQYF. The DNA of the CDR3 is TGTGCCAGTAGCAGGACTTCTAGCGGCACAAACTACGAGCAGTACTTC. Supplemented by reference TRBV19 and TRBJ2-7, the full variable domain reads DGGITQSPKYLFRKEGQNVTLSCEQNLNHDAMYWYRQDPGQGLRLIYYSQIVNDFQKGDIAEGYSVSREKKESFPLTVTSAQKNPTAFYLCASSRTSSGTNYEQYFGPGTRLTVT.

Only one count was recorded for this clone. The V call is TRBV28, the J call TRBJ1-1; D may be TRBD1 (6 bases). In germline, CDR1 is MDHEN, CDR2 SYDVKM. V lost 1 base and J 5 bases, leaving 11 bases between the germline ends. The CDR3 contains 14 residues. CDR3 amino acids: CASSLFRGATEAFF. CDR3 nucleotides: TGTGCCAGCAGTTTATTCAGGGGAGCTACTGAAGCTTTCTTT.